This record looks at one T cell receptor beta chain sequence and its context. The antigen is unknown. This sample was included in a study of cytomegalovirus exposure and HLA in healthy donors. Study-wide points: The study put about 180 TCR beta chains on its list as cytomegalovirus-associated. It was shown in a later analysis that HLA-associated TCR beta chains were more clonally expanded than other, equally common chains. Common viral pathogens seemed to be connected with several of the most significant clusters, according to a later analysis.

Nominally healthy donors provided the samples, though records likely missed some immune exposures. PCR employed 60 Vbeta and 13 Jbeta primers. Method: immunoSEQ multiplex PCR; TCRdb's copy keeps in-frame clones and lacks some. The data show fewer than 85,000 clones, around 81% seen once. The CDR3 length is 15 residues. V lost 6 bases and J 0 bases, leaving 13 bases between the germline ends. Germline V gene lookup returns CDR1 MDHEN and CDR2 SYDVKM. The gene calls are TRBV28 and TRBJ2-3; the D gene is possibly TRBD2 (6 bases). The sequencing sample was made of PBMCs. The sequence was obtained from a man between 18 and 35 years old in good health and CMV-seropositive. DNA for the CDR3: TGTGCCAGCAGCCGTAGCGGAGTTAGCACAGATACGCAGTATTTT. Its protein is CASSRSGVSTDTQYF.